The rows below give T cell receptor beta chains drawn from one sample of a study of cytomegalovirus exposure and HLA in healthy donors. The protocol was immunoSEQ multiplex PCR, while the TCRdb copy is restricted to in-frame clones and leaves out a portion. The repertoire holds under 200,000 clones, with 75% as singletons. Sequencing input: PBMCs. All receptors come from a woman aged 45 to 65 in good health and CMV-seropositive. The CDR3 runs from the conserved cysteine through the conserved F or W. The D gene is left open where the match is weak. Clone size is shown for a subset of rows, as once, few, many or a class of expanded clone.

d_call,clone_size,j_call,v_call,cdr3_nt,cdr3_aa
TRBD2,-,TRBJ2-1,TRBV19,TGTGCCAGTAGTAGGACTAGCGGGGGGCCGGGGAATGAGCAGTTCTTC,CASSRTSGGPGNEQFF
-,-,TRBJ1-1,TRBV5-6,TGTGCCAGCAGCCCAAATACACACGAAGCTTTCTTT,CASSPNTHEAFF
TRBD1,-,TRBJ1-4,TRBV5-1,TGCGCCAGCAGGGTCGCAAGGACAGGGAATGAAAAACTGTTTTTT,CASRVARTGNEKLFF
TRBD1,-,TRBJ2-3,TRBV6-1,TGTGCCAGCAGTGAAGCGCCAGGGGGAGATACGCAGTATTTT,CASSEAPGGDTQYF
-,-,TRBJ1-2,TRBV11-2,TGTGCCAGCACCTCATATCAGGACTATGGCTACACCTTC,CASTSYQDYGYTF
-,-,TRBJ2-5,TRBV9,TGTGCCAGCAGCGTAAGAGGGGGTCACCCTCAAGAGACCCAGTACTTC,CASSVRGGHPQETQYF
TRBD1,-,TRBJ2-1,TRBV2,TGTGCCAGCAGGTTGGGACAGAAGCAGTTCTTC,CASRLGQKQFF
TRBD2,-,TRBJ2-2,TRBV5-1,TGCGCCAGCAGCGTAGCGGGGGGGAACACCGGGGAGCTGTTTTTT,CASSVAGGNTGELFF
TRBD1,-,TRBJ1-2,TRBV7-2,TGTGCCAGCAGTCCGGGACAGATCTATGGCTACACCTTC,CASSPGQIYGYTF
-,-,TRBJ1-3,TRBV15,TGTGCCACCAGCAGAGAGTCCGGGGGAGCTGGAAACACCATATATTTT,CATSRESGGAGNTIYF
-,-,TRBJ2-2,TRBV4-1,TGCGCCAGCAGCCAAGAGCGGGTCACCGGGGAGCTGTTTTTT,CASSQERVTGELFF
-,-,TRBJ2-5,TRBV7-2,TGTGCCAGCAGCTTCACGCCTGGCGCGGGGTGGACCCAGTACTTC,CASSFTPGAGWTQYF
TRBD1,-,TRBJ2-7,TRBV6-5,TGTGCCAGCAGTTACAGGGGGCATGAGGGCGAGCAGTACTTC,CASSYRGHEGEQYF
TRBD1,once,TRBJ1-5,TRBV9,TGTGCCAGCAGCGGGGGGGGACAGGGGGATCAGCCCCAGCATTTT,CASSGGGQGDQPQHF
TRBD2,-,TRBJ2-1,TRBV6-6,TGTGCCAGCAGTTACTCGACTAGCGGGGGATACAATGAGCAGTTCTTC,CASSYSTSGGYNEQFF
-,-,TRBJ2-5,TRBV21-1,TGTGCCAGCAGCAAAATCGGGGATGGGGAAGATGAGGAGACCCAGTACTTC,CASSKIGDGEDEETQYF
TRBD1,-,TRBJ1-5,TRBV27,TGTGCCAGCAGTTTATCTGTGACAGGGGTTGAACAGCCCCAGCATTTT,CASSLSVTGVEQPQHF
TRBD1,-,TRBJ1-1,TRBV5-1,TGCGCCAGCAGCACAACAGGGGCCGCACCTAACACTGAAGCTTTCTTT,CASSTTGAAPNTEAFF
-,-,TRBJ1-1,TRBV2,TGTGCCAGCAGTGAAGCGCCGGGGGGACGTTTCTTT,CASSEAPGGRFF
-,-,TRBJ2-2,TRBV5-1,TGCGCCAGCAGCTTGAAGGGAGGGAACACCGGGGAGCTGTTTTTT,CASSLKGGNTGELFF
-,-,TRBJ2-2,TRBV5-1,TGCGCCAGCAGCTCCGGGGGATACACCGGGGAGCTGTTTTTT,CASSSGGYTGELFF
TRBD1,-,TRBJ1-2,TRBV9,TGTGCCAGCAGTCGGGGGACAGTCTATGGCTACACCTTC,CASSRGTVYGYTF
-,-,TRBJ2-3,TRBV7-6,TGTGCCAGCAGCTTTGGAGGGACCAATACAGATACGCAGTATTTT,CASSFGGTNTDTQYF
-,-,TRBJ2-2,TRBV4-2,TGTGCCAGCAGCCAAGAGAAGGGGCTCACCGGGGAGCTGTTTTTT,CASSQEKGLTGELFF
-,-,TRBJ1-2,TRBV5-1,TGCGCCAGCAGCTTGCAGGACTGGGCTGGCTACACCTTC,CASSLQDWAGYTF
TRBD1,-,TRBJ1-6,TRBV6-5,TGTGCCAGCAGTTATTGGGGACAGAAAAATTCACCCCTCCACTTT,CASSYWGQKNSPLHF
-,-,TRBJ1-5,TRBV11-2,TGTGCCAGCAGTACCACAGATGGCAATCAGCCCCAGCATTTT,CASSTTDGNQPQHF
-,-,TRBJ2-3,TRBV4-1,TGCGCCAGCAGCCAGGCCGCTGGGGCCAGACGAAGAGCAGATACGCAGTATTTT,CASSQAAGARRRADTQYF